The 26 T cell receptor beta chains in this list originate from one sample, sequenced in a study of vaccination effects on CD4 cells after COVID-19. Antigen-specific CD4+ T cells were expanded with viral peptide pools in the ViraFEST assay before sequencing. CD4+ T cells were isolated after about nine days of culture. Vaccinated recipients, who were negative for nucleocapsid antibodies, had no history of SARS-CoV-2 infection. Assay used: immunoSEQ multiplex PCR; TCRdb lists only in-frame clones, some missing. The profile covers approximately 25,000 clones, with about 70% appearing a single time and 20% to 25% taken by the ten largest. Which antigens these TCRs recognize remains unknown. The sample here was CD4+ T cells from PBMCs cultured with HCoV-NL63 spike peptides, taken before COVID-19 vaccination. The source is a human donor who received a COVID-19 vaccine.

Here the CDR3 DNA reads TGCGCCAGCAGTCCTAGACAGGGATTGGATGGCTACACCTTC. It translates to CASSPRQGLDGYTF. V is TRBV10-1 and J is TRBJ1-2, with 7 positions matching TRBD1. Losses at the gene ends were 5 bases for V and 6 bases for J; bases not matched to a gene: 9. The CDR3 has 14 residues. Germline values: CDR1 WNHNN, CDR2 SYGVQD (reference sequence).

The V gene is TRBV29-1, the J gene TRBJ2-7, with D possibly being TRBD2 (5 bases). The CDR3 consists of 13 residues. Germline V lookup: CDR1 SQVTM, CDR2 ANQGSEA. The V gene lost 0 bases and the J gene lost 2 bases, with 8 bases spanning the gap. The CDR3 nucleotides are TGCAGCGTTGAAGAATGGGGAGCCTACGAGCAGTACTTC. Its protein is CSVEEWGAYEQYF.

The CDR3 DNA reads TGTGCCAGCAGCTCGGGACTAGCGGGAGCTTATGAGCAGTTCTTC. Translating gives CASSSGLAGAYEQFF. The rearrangement joins TRBV5-4 to TRBJ2-1, with 14 bases aligning to TRBD2. CDR1 and CDR2 from the germline V gene are SGHNT and YYREEE (reference sequence). The CDR3 length is 15 residues. The V gene end was trimmed by 3 bases and the J gene end by 8 bases; junction bases not matched to a gene: 4.

The chain has TRBV5-1 and TRBJ2-1; the match to TRBD2 covers 7 bases. The trim removed 4 bases at V and 5 bases at J, leaving 12 bases unmatched. Germline loops: CDR1 SGHRS, CDR2 YFSETQ. This CDR3 comprises 16 residues. The CDR3 DNA reads as TGCGCCAGCAGCCCCTGGGGGGGGAGGGCCCACAATGAGCAGTTCTTC. Amino acid sequence: CASSPWGGRAHNEQFF. Based on the CDR3 plus reference TRBV5-1 and TRBJ2-1, the full variable domain is KAGVTQTPRYLIKTRGQQVTLSCSPISGHRSVSWYQQTPGQGLQFLFEYFSETQRNKGNFPGRFSGRQFSNSRSEMNVSTLELGDSALYLCASSPWGGRAHNEQFFGPGTRLTVL.

This chain links TRBV10-1 with TRBJ1-2; D gene ambiguous. Trimming pared 11 bases from V and 8 bases from J, leaving 9 bases between. CDR3 length: 9 amino acids. The germline V gene encodes CDR1 WNHNN and CDR2 SYGVQD (reference sequence). The CDR3 DNA follows: TGCGCCGGTTCTGGAGGCTACACCTTC. This sequence encodes CAGSGGYTF.

The J gene is TRBJ1-3, the V gene TRBV27; D uncertain. The CDR3 totals 15 residues. Per the germline V gene, CDR1 is MNHEY and CDR2 is SMNVEV (reference sequence). Deletions cut 5 bases from V and 2 bases from J, with 13 bases between. In nucleotides, the CDR3 is TGTGCCAGCAGTCCATTAGAGCGAACTGGAAACACCATATATTTT. Translating gives CASSPLERTGNTIYF.

The chain links TRBV30 to TRBJ2-7, with TRBD2 matching over 10 bases. This CDR3 is built from 18 residues. Germline CDR1 is GTSNPN and CDR2 is SVGIG (reference sequence). The V and J ends lost 0 bases and 0 bases, in that order; junction bases with no gene match: 11. The CDR3 reads CAWSVFRTSGLSSYEQYF. The CDR3 region has the DNA TGTGCCTGGAGTGTATTTAGGACTAGCGGTTTGAGCTCCTACGAGCAGTACTTC.

The chain combines TRBV27 with TRBJ2-6; a possible D gene is TRBD1 (6 bases). The V gene's germline CDR1 is MNHEY and CDR2 SMNVEV (reference sequence). This CDR3 contains 18 residues. The V and J ends lost 1 base and 1 base respectively, with 14 bases between them. CDR3 in DNA: TGTGCCAGCAGTTTATTTAATGGGGGCTTATCTGGGGCCAACGTCCTGACTTTC. This codes for CASSLFNGGLSGANVLTF.

This rearrangement joins TRBV5-1 to TRBJ1-2, with TRBD1 matching over 7 bases. After removal of 2 bases from V and 6 bases from J, the junction contained 1 base not matched to a gene. The CDR3 extends over 12 amino acids. Germline lookup yields CDR1 SGHRS and CDR2 YFSETQ. The CDR3, as DNA: TGCGCCAGCAGCTTTCAGGGGGATGGCTACACCTTC. Its translation is CASSFQGDGYTF.

V is TRBV9 and J is TRBJ2-3; perhaps TRBD2 as D (6 bases). The CDR3 loop spans 12 amino acids. V was pared by 0 bases and J by 11 bases, with 10 bases between. CDR1 is SGDLS and CDR2 is YYNGEE in the germline V gene. The CDR3: CASSVAGDGQYF. CDR3 sequence (DNA): TGTGCCAGCAGCGTAGCGGGGGACGGGCAGTATTTT.

The rearrangement joins TRBV11-2 to TRBJ2-1; D possibly corresponds to TRBD2 (6 bases). Trimming shortened V by 7 bases and J by 3 bases, and 16 bases separated the two germline ends. CDR1 and CDR2 from the germline V gene are SGHAT and FQNNGV. This CDR3 spans 15 amino acids. The CDR3 DNA is TGTGCCAGCACCGCCCAGGAGGGGCGCTACAATGAGCAGTTCTTC. Translating it yields CASTAQEGRYNEQFF. The entire variable domain, with the rest obtained from reference TRBV11-2 and TRBJ2-1, is as follows: EAGVAQSPRYKIIEKRQSVAFWCNPISGHATLYWYQQILGQGPKLLIQFQNNGVVDDSQLPKDRFSAERLKGVDSTLKIQPAKLEDSAVYLCASTAQEGRYNEQFFGPGTRLTVL.

The V gene is TRBV5-1, the J gene TRBJ1-1; the D is unclear. The CDR3 is 12 amino acids. The V and J ends lost 0 bases and 10 bases respectively, with 10 bases between them. CDR1 and CDR2 (germline): SGHRS, YFSETQ. The CDR3 loop is CASSLGTAGAFF. CDR3 DNA: TGCGCCAGCAGCTTGGGGACGGCGGGAGCTTTCTTT.

The sample holds a few counts of this clone. The V call is TRBV5-1, the J call TRBJ1-4; 12 bases match TRBD1. The V segment lost 3 bases and the J segment 8 bases; nucleotides outside the gene matches: 14. This CDR3 has 18 amino acids. The germline gives CDR1 SGHRS, CDR2 YFSETQ. The CDR3 loop reads CASSSPPGQGAYGEKLFF. The CDR3 bases are TGCGCCAGCAGCTCGCCTCCGGGACAGGGGGCCTATGGGGAAAAACTGTTTTTT.

The CDR3 sequence: CASRPGNTEAFF. The CDR3 bases are TGTGCCAGCAGACCAGGGAACACTGAAGCTTTCTTT. The chain uses TRBV6-5 and TRBJ1-1; D is undetermined. The CDR3 totals 12 residues. Germline V CDR1 and CDR2: MNHEY, SVGAGI. The ends were cut back, 6 bases at V and 1 base at J, with 6 bases in the middle.

The chain recombines TRBV11-2 with TRBJ2-1; D tentatively fits TRBD1 or TRBD2 (6 bases each). V lost 5 bases and J lost 7, with 18 bases in between. Germline lookup yields CDR1 SGHAT and CDR2 FQNNGV. The CDR3 spans 15 residues. This chain's CDR3 is CASSRWGAQGNEQFF. The CDR3 bases are TGTGCCAGCAGCCGGTGGGGGGCCCAGGGGAATGAGCAGTTCTTC.

The sample holds a few counts of this clone. The chain combines TRBV7-3 with TRBJ2-2; D may be TRBD1 (5 bases). The CDR3 is 15 residues long. The germline V gene encodes CDR1 SGHTA and CDR2 FQGTGA. V lost 3 bases and J lost 2, with 10 bases in between. The CDR3 protein is CASSLQGGNTGELFF. CDR3 nucleotides: TGTGCCAGCAGCTTGCAGGGTGGCAACACCGGGGAGCTGTTTTTT.

This clone was detected only a few times. The chain employs TRBV5-1 and TRBJ1-3, with a possible D match to TRBD1 (6 bases). V shed 1 base and J shed 1 base, with 6 bases lying between them. The CDR3 is made up of 14 amino acids. CDR1 and CDR2 (germline): SGHRS, YFSETQ. CDR3: CASSLTGSGNTIYF. In DNA, the CDR3 is TGCGCCAGCAGCTTGACAGGGTCTGGAAACACCATATATTTT.

The V call is TRBV28, the J call TRBJ1-2; 7 bases fit TRBD1. Trimming took 6 bases from V and 7 from J; bases not matched to a gene: 5. Per germline, CDR1 MDHEN and CDR2 SYDVKM. This CDR3 spans 12 amino acids. The CDR3 coding sequence is TGTGCCAGCAGCGACTACAGGGGTGGCTACACCTTC. The encoded protein is CASSDYRGGYTF.

V gene TRBV28 combines with J gene TRBJ1-5; TRBD1 aligns across 8 bases. The CDR3 loop spans 16 amino acids. The germline V gene has CDR1 MDHEN and CDR2 SYDVKM. J lost 1 base, V lost 6 bases, and 8 bases had no gene match. CDR3 bases: TGTGCCAGCAGGGGGGGACAGGAGGGGAGCAATCAGCCCCAGCATTTT. This translates into CASRGGQEGSNQPQHF.

This clone has just a few counts. The chain carries TRBV27 and TRBJ1-5; TRBD1 matches at 9 bases. Trimming at V came to 5 bases and at J to 7 bases, leaving 6 bases not matched to a gene. From germline, CDR1 is MNHEY and CDR2 SMNVEV (reference sequence). The CDR3 is 14 residues long. CDR3 loop: CASSLQGASQPQHF. CDR3 coding DNA: TGTGCCAGCAGTCTACAGGGGGCCAGCCAGCCCCAGCATTTT.

The gene calls are TRBV6-2 or TRBV6-3 and TRBJ2-2, with 8 bases lining up with TRBD2. This CDR3 is built from 18 residues. Losses at the gene ends were 6 bases for V and 0 bases for J; bases not matched to a gene: 12. Per germline, CDR1 MNHEY and CDR2 SVGEGT. The CDR3 reads CASSRGGVRDSNTGELFF. CDR3 DNA sequence: TGTGCCAGCAGCCGGGGGGGGGTCCGCGATTCGAACACCGGGGAGCTGTTTTTT.

The CDR3 region is CATSDRQGGGSTQYF. In nucleotides, the CDR3 is TGTGCCACCAGTGACCGACAGGGAGGGGGGAGTACGCAGTATTTT. The rearrangement joins TRBV24-1 to TRBJ2-3; either TRBD1 or TRBD2 may fit D (7 bases each). This CDR3 contains 15 residues. Trimming removed 4 bases from V and 8 bases from J, with 18 bases in between. Per the germline V gene, CDR1 is KGHDR and CDR2 is SFDVKD.

V and J are TRBV28 and TRBJ1-1; weak D call: TRBD1 (6 bases). The CDR3 spans 14 residues. Germline values: CDR1 MDHEN, CDR2 SYDVKM. V shed 6 bases and J shed 2 bases, with 13 bases lying between them. Here the CDR3 reads CASRQGGINTEAFF. The CDR3 DNA reads TGTGCCAGCAGACAGGGAGGGATAAACACTGAAGCTTTCTTT.

This chain uses TRBV29-1 with TRBJ1-2; no firm D call. Trimming shortened V by 5 bases and J by 4 bases, and 5 bases separated the two germline ends. The germline CDR1 and CDR2 sequences are SQVTM and ANQGSEA. This CDR3 comprises 10 residues. CDR3 in amino acids: CSVQFYGYTF. The CDR3, as DNA: TGCAGCGTTCAATTCTATGGCTACACCTTC. The variable domain in full, completed from reference TRBV29-1 and TRBJ1-2, reads SAVISQKPSRDICQRGTSLTIQCQVDSQVTMMFWYRQQPGQSLTLIATANQGSEATYESGFVIDKFPISRPNLTFSTLTVSNMSPEDSSIYLCSVQFYGYTFGSGTRLTVV.

The genes are TRBV5-1 and TRBJ2-7; TRBD1 matches at 8 bases. The CDR3 is 15 residues long. The V and J ends lost 0 bases and 7 bases, in that order; junction bases with no gene match: 9. Germline V gene lookup returns CDR1 SGHRS and CDR2 YFSETQ. In nucleotides, the CDR3 is TGCGCCAGCAGCTTGGCTCAGGGGGCCGGTCGGGAGCAGTACTTC. As protein: CASSLAQGAGREQYF.

This chain links TRBV7-2 with TRBJ1-5; no clear D. V shed 0 bases and J shed 2 bases, with 11 bases lying between them. In germline, CDR1 is SGHTA, CDR2 FQGNSA. The CDR3 totals 16 residues. The CDR3 DNA follows: TGTGCCAGCAGCTTAGCTGGAACGCGGGGCAATCAGCCCCAGCATTTT. Encoded protein: CASSLAGTRGNQPQHF.